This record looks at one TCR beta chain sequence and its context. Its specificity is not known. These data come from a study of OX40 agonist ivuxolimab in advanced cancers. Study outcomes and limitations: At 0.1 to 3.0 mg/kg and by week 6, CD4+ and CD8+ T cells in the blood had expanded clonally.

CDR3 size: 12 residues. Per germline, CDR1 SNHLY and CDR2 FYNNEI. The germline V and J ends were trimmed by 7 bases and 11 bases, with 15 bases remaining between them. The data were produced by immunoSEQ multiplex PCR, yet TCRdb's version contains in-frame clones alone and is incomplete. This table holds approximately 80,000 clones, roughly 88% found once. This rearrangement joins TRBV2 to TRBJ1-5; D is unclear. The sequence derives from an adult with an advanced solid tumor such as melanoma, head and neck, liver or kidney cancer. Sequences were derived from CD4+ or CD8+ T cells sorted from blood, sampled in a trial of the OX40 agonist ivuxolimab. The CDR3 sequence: CASKGSRTAQHF. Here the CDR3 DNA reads TGTGCCAGCAAGGGCAGTCGTACGGCCCAGCATTTT.